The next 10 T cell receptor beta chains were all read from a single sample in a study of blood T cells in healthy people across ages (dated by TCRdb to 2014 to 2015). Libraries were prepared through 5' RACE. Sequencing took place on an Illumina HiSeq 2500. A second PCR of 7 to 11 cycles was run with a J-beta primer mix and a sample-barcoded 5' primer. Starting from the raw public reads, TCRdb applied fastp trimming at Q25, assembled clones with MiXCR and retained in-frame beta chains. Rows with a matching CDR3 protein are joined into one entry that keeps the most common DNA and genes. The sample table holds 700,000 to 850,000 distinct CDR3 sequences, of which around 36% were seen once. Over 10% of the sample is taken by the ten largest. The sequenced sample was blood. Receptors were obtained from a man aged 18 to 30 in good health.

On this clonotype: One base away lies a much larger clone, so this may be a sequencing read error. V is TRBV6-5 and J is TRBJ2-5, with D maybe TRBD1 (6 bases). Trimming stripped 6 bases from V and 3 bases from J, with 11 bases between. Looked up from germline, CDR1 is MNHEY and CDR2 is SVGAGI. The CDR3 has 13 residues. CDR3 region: CASRRTGKETQYF. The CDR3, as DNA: TGTGCCAGCAGACGCACAGGGAAAGAGACCCAGTACTTC.

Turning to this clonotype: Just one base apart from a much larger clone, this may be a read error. CDR3 nucleotides: TGTGCCAGCGGGGGGTCCTCCAATGAGCAGTTCTTC. Translation gives CASGGSSNEQFF. The chain has TRBV12-3 or TRBV12-4 and TRBJ2-1, with D maybe TRBD2 (6 bases). The CDR3 runs to 12 residues.

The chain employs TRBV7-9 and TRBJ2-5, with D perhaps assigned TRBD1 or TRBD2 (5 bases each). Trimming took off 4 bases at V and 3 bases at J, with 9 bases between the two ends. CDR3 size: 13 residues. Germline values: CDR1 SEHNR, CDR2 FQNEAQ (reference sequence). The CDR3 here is CASSWDGKETQYF. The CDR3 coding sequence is TGTGCCAGCAGCTGGGACGGGAAAGAGACCCAGTACTTC.

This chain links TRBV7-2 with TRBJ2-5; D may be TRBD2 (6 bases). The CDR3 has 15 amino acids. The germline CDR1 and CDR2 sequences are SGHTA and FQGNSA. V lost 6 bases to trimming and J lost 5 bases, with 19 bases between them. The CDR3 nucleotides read TGTGCCAGCAGACTCACGGGGGAACAGACGGAGACCCAGTACTTC. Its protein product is CASRLTGEQTETQYF.

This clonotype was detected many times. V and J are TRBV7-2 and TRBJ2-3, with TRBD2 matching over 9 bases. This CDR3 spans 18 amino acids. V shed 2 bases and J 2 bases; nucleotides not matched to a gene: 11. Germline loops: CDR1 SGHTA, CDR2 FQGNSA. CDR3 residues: CASSLRLGGLAYTDTQYF. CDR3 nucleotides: TGTGCCAGCAGCTTAAGACTGGGGGGACTAGCATACACAGATACGCAGTATTTT.

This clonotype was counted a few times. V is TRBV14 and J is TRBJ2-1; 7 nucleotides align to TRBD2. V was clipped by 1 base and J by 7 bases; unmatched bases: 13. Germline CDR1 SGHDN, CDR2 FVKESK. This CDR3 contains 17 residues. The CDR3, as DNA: TGTGCCAGCAGCCAAGTATGGGGGGGAGGCAGAGAGAATGAGCAGTTCTTC. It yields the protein CASSQVWGGGRENEQFF.

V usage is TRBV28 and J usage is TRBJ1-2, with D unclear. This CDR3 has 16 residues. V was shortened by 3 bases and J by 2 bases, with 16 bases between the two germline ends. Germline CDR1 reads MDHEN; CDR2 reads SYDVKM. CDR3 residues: CASSLPWTGSNYGYTF. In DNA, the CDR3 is TGTGCCAGCAGTTTGCCTTGGACTGGATCCAACTATGGCTACACCTTC.

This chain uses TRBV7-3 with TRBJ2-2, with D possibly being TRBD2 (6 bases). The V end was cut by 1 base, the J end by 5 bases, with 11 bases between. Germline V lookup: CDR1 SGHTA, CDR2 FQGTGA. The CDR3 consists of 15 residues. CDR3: CASSLSGERTGELFF. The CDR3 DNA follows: TGTGCCAGCAGCTTAAGCGGGGAACGGACCGGGGAGCTGTTTTTT.

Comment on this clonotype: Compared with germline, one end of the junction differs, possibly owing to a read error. CDR3 sequence reads: CASSQASGTELNTGELFF. CDR3 coding DNA: TGCGCCAGCAGCCAGGCTTCTGGGACAGAATTGAACACTGGGGAGCTGTTTTTT. The rearrangement joins TRBV4-3 to TRBJ2-2; 7 bases are shared with TRBD1. The CDR3 loop spans 18 amino acids. Germline V lookup: CDR1 LGHNA, CDR2 YSLEER.

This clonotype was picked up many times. This CDR3 reads CASSITGAQETQYF. The CDR3 coding sequence is TGTGCCAGCTCCATAACCGGGGCTCAAGAGACCCAGTACTTC. The J gene is TRBJ2-5, the V gene TRBV6-5; D may correspond to TRBD1 or TRBD2 (5 bases each). CDR1 is MNHEY and CDR2 is SVGAGI in the germline V gene. Trimming removed 8 bases at V and 2 bases at J, with 15 bases between. The CDR3 contains 14 residues.